The T cell receptor (beta chain) under discussion was sequenced for a study of post-analysis software for immune sequencing data. Overall study: The patients showed relapsing-remitting, secondary progressive and progressive-relapsing multiple sclerosis courses.

Built from TCR beta cDNA, the libraries had unique molecular identifiers in them. About 500,000 cDNA molecules were obtained per 1 to 10 million input T cells. TCRdb ran MiXCR on the PCR reads and lists one entry per CDR3 protein. The sample contains hundreds of thousands of distinct CDR3 sequences, roughly 29% of which appear only once. Study-wide results and caveats: The study found TRBV5-6, TRBV5-1 and TRBV20-1 among a handful of TRBV segments more frequent in patients than controls. Controls significantly exceeded multiple sclerosis patients in normalized Chao1 diversity. Co-batched samples clustered tightly together by F measure.

V lost 8 bases, J lost 3 bases, and 17 bases lay in between. Germline V lookup: CDR1 SQVTM, CDR2 ANQGSEA. The length of the CDR3 is 14 residues. This clonotype has a handful of counts. The antigen remains undetermined. The sequenced sample was blood. The chain employs TRBV29-1 and TRBJ2-1; D possibly uses TRBD1 or TRBD2 (5 bases each). The receptor was derived from a girl aged 10 to 17 with multiple sclerosis. The CDR3 nucleotides read TGCAGCTCCCTGATCCGGGGCTACTACAATGAGCAGTTCTTC. Amino acids: CSSLIRGYYNEQFF.